This TCR beta chain was recorded in a study of T cells in Graves' hyperthyroidism and ophthalmopathy. The CDR3 regions of TCR beta were amplified from RNA transcripts. The study used the HTBI primer set for a first-round RT-PCR of the TCR CDR3. TCRdb re-called the multiplex PCR reads with MiXCR, one entry per CDR3 protein. The profile shows hundreds of thousands of distinct CDR3 sequences, about 14% of them singletons. The sample holds a few counts of this clonotype. What it recognizes is unknown. Whole-study results and caveats: Blood also held most thyroid clonotypes expanded beyond 0.001. Ophthalmopathy onset followed model prediction by a median approximately six months.

Among the patients, aged 18 to 65, hyperthyroidism was newly diagnosed and had lasted under 2 months. Patients with uncontrolled infections, other autoimmune diseases, pregnancy or lactation were excluded. Sequenced input: blood. The source is a young woman with Graves' hyperthyroidism.

The CDR3, as DNA: TGCAGTGCTAGAGGGGGACTCGGGGAGCTGTTTTTT. This encodes CSARGGLGELFF. The chain carries TRBV20-1 and TRBJ2-2, with D tentatively TRBD2 (6 bases). The CDR3 consists of 12 residues. V was shortened by 1 base and J by 7 bases, with 7 bases between the two germline ends. CDR1 is DFQATT, CDR2 SNEGSKA, per germline (reference sequence).